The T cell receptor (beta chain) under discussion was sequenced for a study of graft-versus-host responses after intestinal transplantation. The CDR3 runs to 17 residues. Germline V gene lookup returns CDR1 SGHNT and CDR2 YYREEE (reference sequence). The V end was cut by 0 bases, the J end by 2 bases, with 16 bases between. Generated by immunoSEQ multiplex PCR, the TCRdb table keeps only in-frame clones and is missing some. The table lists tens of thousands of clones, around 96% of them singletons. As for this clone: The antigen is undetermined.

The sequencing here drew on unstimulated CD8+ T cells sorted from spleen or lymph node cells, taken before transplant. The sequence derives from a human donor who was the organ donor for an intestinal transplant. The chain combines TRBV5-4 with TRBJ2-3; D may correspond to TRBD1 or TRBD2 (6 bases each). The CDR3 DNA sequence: TGTGCCAGCAGCTTGGTCGGGGGCCCTGGGGCCACAGATACGCAGTATTTT. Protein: CASSLVGGPGATDTQYF.